The source of this T cell receptor (beta chain) is a study of T cell responses to AZD1222 COVID-19 vaccine. About the research overall: The analysis combined second doses at about 4 or about 12 weeks.

General study results and limits: Among spike-specific TCRs, nearly half reportedly target unmutated variant regions. Spike was spanned by vaccine-associated CD4 TCRs, which were dominant at 160-218 and 743-854. Most donors were white British and more were female, and clonal diversity was possibly underestimated.

Clones were sequenced by immunoSEQ multiplex PCR, and TCRdb holds only the in-frame ones, with some missing. Of 120,000 or so clones in the sample, around nine tenths were seen once. V shed 0 bases and J shed 0 bases, with 7 bases lying between them. The germline CDR1 and CDR2 sequences are SGHRS and YFSETQ. The CDR3 contains 15 residues. For this clone: Its target is unknown.

This material consisted of peripheral blood, taken on day 0 of AZD1222 vaccination. This sequence was found in an adult in good health. J is TRBJ2-1 and V is TRBV5-1; D is unclear. The CDR3 loop reads CASSLAGYSYNEQFF. The CDR3 DNA follows: TGCGCCAGCAGCTTGGCCGGATACTCCTACAATGAGCAGTTCTTC.